The present T cell receptor beta chain was sequenced within a study of technical replicates of blood from several donors. Here immunoSEQ multiplex PCR was the method, and the copy in TCRdb shows in-frame clones only, minus some. This table holds 9,500 to 15,000 clones, 80% to 95% found once. This CDR3 region has 12 residues. V was trimmed by 3 bases and J by 5 bases, leaving 8 bases between them. Germline V gives CDR1 SGHAT, CDR2 FQNNGV. The rearrangement links TRBV11-2 to TRBJ2-7; tentatively, D is TRBD1 (5 bases). Sample: PBMCs. This receptor was obtained from a human donor in good health. The CDR3 DNA reads TGTGCCAGCAGCTTCGGCAGGGACGAGCAGTACTTC. Translated: CASSFGRDEQYF.